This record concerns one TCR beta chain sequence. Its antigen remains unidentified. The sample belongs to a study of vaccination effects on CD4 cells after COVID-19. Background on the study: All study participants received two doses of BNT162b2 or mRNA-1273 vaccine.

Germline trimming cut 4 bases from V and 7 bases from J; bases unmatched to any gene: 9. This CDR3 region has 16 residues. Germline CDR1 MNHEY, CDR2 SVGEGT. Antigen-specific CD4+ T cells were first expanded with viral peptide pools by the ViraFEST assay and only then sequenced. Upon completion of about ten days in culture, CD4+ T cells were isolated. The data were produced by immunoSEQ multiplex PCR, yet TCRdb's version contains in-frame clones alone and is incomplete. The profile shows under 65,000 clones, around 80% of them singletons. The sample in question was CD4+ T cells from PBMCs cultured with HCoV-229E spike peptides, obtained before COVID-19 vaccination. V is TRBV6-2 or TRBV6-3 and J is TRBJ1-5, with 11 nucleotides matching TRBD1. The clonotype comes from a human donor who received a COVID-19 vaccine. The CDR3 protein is CASSFGTGGERQPQHF. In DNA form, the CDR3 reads TGTGCCAGCAGTTTCGGGACAGGGGGGGAGCGGCAGCCCCAGCATTTT.